The clone carrying this T cell receptor (beta chain) was seen ten or more times. What it binds is not known. The entry originates in a study of T-cell reconstitution after alpha-beta-depleted transplantation in children. The study, taken as a whole, reports: Newly generated T cells supplied most T-cell counts and diversity one year post-transplant. From surviving recipient T cells and thymic progenitors came the high day-60 TCRbeta diversity observed in some patients. The origin of alpha-beta T cells about two months after transplant was reportedly several hundred expanded graft clones.

The trim removed 0 bases at V and 6 bases at J, leaving 9 bases unmatched. CDR3 length equals 16 residues. Germline V gene data show CDR1 as SGHRS and CDR2 as YFSETQ. Preparation of the TCRbeta library used unique molecular identifiers. TCRdb used MiXCR to reprocess the PCR reads, holding one entry per CDR3 protein. The sample lists 670,000 or so distinct CDR3 sequences; around 12% were seen once. This sequence joins TRBV5-1 and TRBJ2-4; 7 bases line up with TRBD2. This TCR was recovered from a girl aged 2 to 9 with congenital amegakaryocytic thrombocytopenia, due to receive a stem cell transplant. This material consisted of PBMCs, taken before TCRalphabeta/CD19-depleted stem cell transplant. CDR3 in DNA: TGCGCCAGCAGCTTGGCGTTGACTAGCAGGGTAAACATTCAGTACTTC. Its translation: CASSLALTSRVNIQYF.